These 16 T cell receptor beta chains were sequenced from one sample in a study of blood T cell repertoires in COVID-19. Measured with immunoSEQ multiplex PCR; TCRdb has only the in-frame clones, and not every one. The data show around 270,000 clones, roughly 84% seen once. Source material: peripheral blood. These receptors were taken from a woman aged 40 to 50 who had recovered from COVID-19.

This chain joins TRBV6-5 and TRBJ1-4, with D perhaps TRBD1 (6 bases). With 2 bases removed from V and 8 bases from J, the gap between germline ends came to 18 bases. This CDR3 spans 16 amino acids. In germline, CDR1 is MNHEY, CDR2 SVGAGI. The CDR3 bases are TGTGCCAGCAGTTACGGCGGGGGCGGGCCTGGGGAAAAACTGTTTTTT. Translated: CASSYGGGGPGEKLFF.

The gene calls are TRBV15 and TRBJ2-3; possibly TRBD2 for D (5 bases). Germline loops: CDR1 LNHNV, CDR2 YYDKDF (reference sequence). CDR3 length: 16 amino acids. The V end was cut by 1 base, the J end by 4 bases, with 15 bases between. The CDR3 DNA is TGTGCCACCAGCAGAGGGCGGGTCCAAAGATCAGATACGCAGTATTTT. Protein: CATSRGRVQRSDTQYF.

The chain employs TRBV15 and TRBJ2-3; D possibly corresponds to TRBD1 (6 bases). CDR1 is LNHNV, CDR2 YYDKDF, per germline (reference sequence). The CDR3 sequence is 16 residues long. The V end lost 0 bases, the J end lost 2 bases, and 12 bases lay between the germline ends. The CDR3 sequence: CATSRDPTGLTDTQYF. Here the CDR3 DNA reads TGTGCCACCAGCAGAGATCCAACAGGGCTCACAGATACGCAGTATTTT.

The rearrangement uses TRBV28 and TRBJ2-3; perhaps TRBD2 as D (6 bases). Per the germline V gene, CDR1 is MDHEN and CDR2 is SYDVKM. This CDR3 contains 17 residues. V was pared by 5 bases and J by 4 bases, with 22 bases between. CDR3 sequence reads: CASSVLKWGERSDTQYF. The DNA of the CDR3 is TGTGCCAGCAGTGTACTCAAATGGGGGGAACGATCAGATACGCAGTATTTT.

The rearrangement links TRBV7-9 to TRBJ1-6; the D is unclear. CDR1 SEHNR and CDR2 FQNEAQ come from the germline V gene (reference sequence). The germline V and J ends were trimmed by 1 base and 9 bases, with 7 bases remaining between them. CDR3 length equals 13 residues. The CDR3 DNA is TGTGCCAGCAGCTTAGATACGAGTTCACCCCTCCACTTT. Translated: CASSLDTSSPLHF.

The chain recombines TRBV5-5 with TRBJ2-7; 7 bases align to TRBD1. Germline loops: CDR1 SGHKS, CDR2 YYEKEE (reference sequence). The J segment lost 7 bases and the V segment lost 4 bases, leaving 8 bases of the junction unmatched. The CDR3 length is 13 residues. CDR3 DNA sequence: TGTGCCAGCAGCCTCGAGGGGGCAGAAGAGCAGTACTTC. Its translation is CASSLEGAEEQYF.

This clone appeared a few times. The chain links TRBV6-5 to TRBJ2-2, with 10 bases aligning to TRBD1. Germline CDR1 is MNHEY and CDR2 is SVGAGI. The CDR3 is made up of 15 amino acids. Trimming took 6 bases from V and 6 from J; bases not matched to a gene: 7. CDR3 sequence reads: CASSGTGVVSGELFF. The CDR3 DNA sequence: TGTGCCAGCAGCGGGACAGGGGTTGTTTCCGGGGAGCTGTTTTTT.

The genes are TRBV19 and TRBJ2-5; the D gene is possibly TRBD2 (6 bases). The CDR3 length is 13 residues. Germline CDR1 reads LNHDA; CDR2 reads SQIVND (reference sequence). V lost 3 bases, J lost 4 bases, and 9 bases lay in between. The CDR3 DNA reads TGTGCCAGTAGTATTATCGGGGGAGAGACCCAGTACTTC. It yields the protein CASSIIGGETQYF.

This clone has only a few counts. The J gene is TRBJ2-7, the V gene TRBV3-1 (or the pseudogene TRBV3-2), with TRBD2 identical over 7 bases. Per the germline V gene, CDR1 is LGHDT and CDR2 is YNNKEL (reference sequence). Losses at the gene ends were 0 bases for V and 1 base for J; bases not matched to a gene: 6. The CDR3 sequence is 16 residues long. CDR3 sequence: CASSQDSGGGSYEQYF. For the CDR3, the DNA is TGTGCCAGCAGCCAAGATAGTGGCGGGGGATCCTACGAGCAGTACTTC.

The V and J genes are TRBV30 and TRBJ2-1; 7 bases agree with TRBD2. Germline CDR1 and CDR2: GTSNPN and SVGIG (reference sequence). The CDR3 sequence is 16 residues long. The junction had 9 bases not matched to a gene; V was cut back by 0 bases and J by 4 bases. CDR3 residues: CAWSVLSGALYNEQFF. In DNA, the CDR3 is TGTGCCTGGAGTGTACTGAGCGGGGCACTTTACAATGAGCAGTTCTTC.

The chain carries TRBV7-3 and TRBJ2-5; TRBD1 is a possible D gene (6 bases). The CDR3 sequence is 13 residues long. Germline V gene lookup returns CDR1 SGHTA and CDR2 FQGTGA. V lost 5 bases to trimming and J lost 2 bases, with 9 bases between them. Here the CDR3 reads CASSQGSQETQYF. CDR3 DNA: TGTGCCAGCAGCCAGGGGTCTCAAGAGACCCAGTACTTC.

The rearrangement joins TRBV5-4 to TRBJ2-2, with TRBD2 matching over 7 bases. The junction had 7 bases not matched to a gene; V was cut back by 2 bases and J by 0 bases. The CDR3 is 17 amino acids. In germline, CDR1 is SGHNT, CDR2 YYREEE (reference sequence). CDR3 bases: TGTGCCAGCAGCTTCTCAGCGGGGCGATCGAACACCGGGGAGCTGTTTTTT. Protein: CASSFSAGRSNTGELFF.

V and J are TRBV27 and TRBJ2-7, with 7 bases matching TRBD2. V lost 5 bases, J lost 2 bases, and 6 bases stayed unmatched. CDR3 size: 14 residues. Germline CDR1 reads MNHEY; CDR2 reads SMNVEV (reference sequence). The CDR3 loop is CASSKTSSPYEQYF. The CDR3 nucleotides read TGTGCCAGCAGTAAGACTAGCAGTCCCTACGAGCAGTACTTC.

This clone was detected only a few times. The rearrangement uses TRBV5-4 and TRBJ2-1; 8 positions match TRBD2. CDR1 is SGHNT and CDR2 is YYREEE in the germline V gene (reference sequence). CDR3 length: 16 residues. With 0 bases clipped from V and 0 bases from J, the junction kept 2 bases outside the gene matches. DNA of the CDR3: TGTGCCAGCAGCTTGGGCGGGGGGAGCTCCTACAATGAGCAGTTCTTC. This encodes CASSLGGGSSYNEQFF.

The CDR3 nucleotides read TGTGCCAGCAGCTTAAATCGTTATCAGCCCCAGCATTTT. This translates into CASSLNRYQPQHF. The gene calls are TRBV11-1 and TRBJ1-5; no clear D. V lost 2 bases to trimming and J lost 5 bases, with 7 bases between them. CDR1 and CDR2 from the germline V gene are SGHAT and FQDESV (reference sequence). CDR3 length: 13 residues.

V is TRBV29-1 and J is TRBJ1-1; no firm D call. Per germline, CDR1 SQVTM and CDR2 ANQGSEA. The CDR3 runs 13 residues. The V end was cut by 2 bases, the J end by 5 bases, with 12 bases between. The CDR3 region is CSVENLRETEAFF. The CDR3 DNA sequence: TGCAGCGTTGAAAACCTGAGGGAAACTGAAGCTTTCTTT.